The 30 T cell receptor beta chains below come from one sample, sequenced in a study of T-cell reconstitution after alpha-beta-depleted transplantation in children. A library of TCRbeta sequences, prepared with unique molecular identifiers, was generated. TCRdb reprocessed the PCR reads with MiXCR, giving one entry per CDR3 protein. This table has 250,000 to 400,000 distinct CDR3 sequences, around 25% appearing once. This material consisted of PBMCs, mostly from graft donor cells, taken 180 days after TCRalphabeta/CD19-depleted stem cell transplant. All receptors derive from a male patient younger than 18 who had a stem cell transplant for acute lymphoblastic leukemia, so the T cells may come from the graft donor.

CDR3 nucleotide sequence: TGCAGCGCTGACAGGGGGAACACCGGGGAGCTGTTTTTT. Residues: CSADRGNTGELFF. The V and J genes are TRBV29-1 and TRBJ2-2; the match to TRBD1 covers 8 bases. V was pared by 7 bases and J by 1 base, with 2 bases of the junction left unmatched. Germline CDR1 is SQVTM and CDR2 is ANQGSEA. CDR3 length: 13 residues.

This clonotype was detected only a few times. CDR3 region: CATSRDFFSGWTEQFF. The CDR3 nucleotides are TGTGCCACCAGCAGAGATTTTTTTTCGGGGTGGACTGAGCAGTTCTTC. The chain uses TRBV15 and TRBJ2-1, with D possibly matching TRBD2 (5 bases). The CDR3 runs 16 residues. Germline CDR1 is LNHNV and CDR2 is YYDKDF (reference sequence). V was shortened by 0 bases and J by 9 bases, with 18 bases between the two germline ends. The full variable domain, its missing parts supplied by reference TRBV15 and TRBJ2-1, is DAMVIQNPRYQVTQFGKPVTLSCSQTLNHNVMYWYQQKSSQAPKLLFHYYDKDFNNEADTPDNFQSRRPNTSFCFLDIRSPGLGDTAMYLCATSRDFFSGWTEQFFGPGTRLTVL.

The CDR3 DNA reads TGTGCCAGCAGCTTAGTCGCTTTTACCTACAATGAGCAGTTCTTC. Translation: CASSLVAFTYNEQFF. The chain recombines TRBV11-2 with TRBJ2-1; D not certain. The CDR3 spans 15 residues. CDR1 is SGHAT and CDR2 is FQNNGV in the germline V gene. V was cut by 1 base and J by 2 bases, with 9 bases left in between. Variable domain in full (rest from reference TRBV11-2 and TRBJ2-1): EAGVAQSPRYKIIEKRQSVAFWCNPISGHATLYWYQQILGQGPKLLIQFQNNGVVDDSQLPKDRFSAERLKGVDSTLKIQPAKLEDSAVYLCASSLVAFTYNEQFFGPGTRLTVL.

This clonotype appeared a few times. The chain combines TRBV7-9 with TRBJ1-5; D unresolved. Germline assignment: CDR1 SEHNR and CDR2 FQNEAQ (reference sequence). V was clipped by 1 base and J by 2 bases, with 15 bases between them. The CDR3 is made up of 17 amino acids. CDR3 region: CASSLVGENRGNQPQHF. The CDR3 DNA reads TGTGCCAGCAGCTTAGTAGGTGAGAATAGGGGCAATCAGCCCCAGCATTTT.

The chain carries TRBV10-3 and TRBJ2-5; 12 positions match TRBD1. Germline V gene data show CDR1 as ENHRY and CDR2 as SYGVKD. CDR3 length: 17 residues. The junction had 15 bases not matched to a gene; V was cut back by 9 bases and J by 4 bases. DNA of the CDR3: TGTGCCATTTCCCCGGGACAGGGGGCCCTCCCGCCAGAGACCCAGTACTTC. Its protein product is CAISPGQGALPPETQYF.

The rearrangement links TRBV9 to TRBJ2-4; 13 positions match TRBD2. This CDR3 has 19 amino acids. The germline V gene has CDR1 SGDLS and CDR2 YYNGEE. V trimming: 3 bases; J trimming: 0 bases; junction bases outside the gene matches: 9. The CDR3, as DNA: TGTGCCAGCAGCGCACGGGGGACTAGCGGGACCCTAGCCAAAAACATTCAGTACTTC. Translation gives CASSARGTSGTLAKNIQYF.

This clonotype was seen at least ten times. This chain uses TRBV7-8 with TRBJ1-5; D is ambiguous. CDR1 and CDR2 from the germline V gene are SGHVS and FQNEAQ. V dropped 1 base and J dropped 3 bases, with 19 bases sitting between them. CDR3 length equals 18 residues. The CDR3 is CASSLGHLSFVYNQPQHF. CDR3 nucleotides: TGTGCCAGCAGCTTAGGACACCTTTCCTTCGTTTACAATCAGCCCCAGCATTTT.

This clonotype was detected a few times. This chain joins TRBV9 and TRBJ2-3, with D perhaps matching TRBD1 or TRBD2 (5 bases each). The V end lost 4 bases, the J end lost 3 bases, and 18 bases lay between the germline ends. Germline-derived CDR1 and CDR2 are SGDLS and YYNGEE. The CDR3 runs to 16 residues. In DNA form, the CDR3 reads TGTGCCAGCAGCCCTCACGTCGGGACCGCAACAGATACGCAGTATTTT. It encodes CASSPHVGTATDTQYF.

The chain employs TRBV5-1 and TRBJ2-1, with D perhaps matching TRBD2 (6 bases). Per germline, CDR1 SGHRS and CDR2 YFSETQ. The CDR3 runs 14 residues. Trimming took 1 base from V and 7 from J, leaving 12 bases between them. Written as DNA, the CDR3 is TGCGCCAGCAGCTTGTTAACTAGCAGGAATGAGCAGTTCTTC. Translation gives CASSLLTSRNEQFF.

In this sample, this clonotype turned up many times. J is TRBJ2-3 and V is TRBV4-2; 7 bases line up with TRBD2. The CDR3 totals 18 residues. V lost 1 base and J lost 1; bases outside the gene matches: 11. CDR1 is LGHNA, CDR2 YNFKEQ, per germline. The CDR3: CASSQAGHQGGGTDTQYF. The CDR3 DNA follows: TGTGCCAGCAGCCAAGCGGGGCATCAGGGAGGGGGCACAGATACGCAGTATTTT.

The chain couples TRBV4-2 to TRBJ2-2, with D hard to call. The germline V gene has CDR1 LGHNA and CDR2 YNFKEQ. The V end lost 0 bases, the J end lost 4 bases, and 6 bases lay between the germline ends. The CDR3 totals 14 residues. CDR3: CASSQDPITGELFF. The CDR3 nucleotides are TGTGCCAGCAGCCAAGATCCTATCACCGGGGAGCTGTTTTTT.

This clonotype has a count of ten or more. The V and J genes are TRBV7-2 and TRBJ2-5, with D possibly matching TRBD1 (6 bases). CDR3 length equals 14 residues. V lost 0 bases and J 5 bases, leaving 10 bases between the germline ends. CDR1 and CDR2 (germline): SGHTA, FQGNSA. The CDR3 coding sequence is TGTGCCAGCAGCTTAGCCAGGGGTGGTGAGACCCAGTACTTC. It codes for CASSLARGGETQYF.

The gene calls are TRBV5-1 and TRBJ1-1; 7 positions agree with TRBD1. The CDR3 has 17 residues. The V gene end was trimmed by 0 bases and the J gene end by 3 bases; junction bases not matched to a gene: 11. Looked up from germline, CDR1 is SGHRS and CDR2 is YFSETQ. CDR3 sequence (DNA): TGCGCCAGCAGCTTGGCGGGGGGACAGAGCAAGTACACTGAAGCTTTCTTT. Protein sequence: CASSLAGGQSKYTEAFF. Drawing the rest from reference TRBV5-1 and TRBJ1-1, the complete variable domain is KAGVTQTPRYLIKTRGQQVTLSCSPISGHRSVSWYQQTPGQGLQFLFEYFSETQRNKGNFPGRFSGRQFSNSRSEMNVSTLELGDSALYLCASSLAGGQSKYTEAFFGQGTRLTVV.

The chain has TRBV19 and TRBJ2-5; maybe TRBD2 (6 bases). Germline-derived CDR1 and CDR2 are LNHDA and SQIVND (reference sequence). Trimming left V 5 bases short and J 0 bases short, with 22 bases between. The length of the CDR3 is 18 residues. As DNA, the CDR3 is TGTGCCAGTAGTCCCCACTATGCCGGGACTGTGTACCAAGAGACCCAGTACTTC. As protein: CASSPHYAGTVYQETQYF.

The V and J genes are TRBV4-2 and TRBJ2-7, with D possibly matching TRBD2 (5 bases). Germline V lookup: CDR1 LGHNA, CDR2 YNFKEQ. This CDR3 has 13 amino acids. Between the trimmed V and J ends, which lost 0 bases and 4 bases, there was a span of 7 bases. The CDR3 sequence: CASSQEERYEQYF. For the CDR3, the DNA is TGTGCCAGCAGCCAAGAAGAGCGGTACGAGCAGTACTTC.

This chain joins TRBV18 and TRBJ2-2; the match to TRBD1 covers 10 bases. In germline, CDR1 is KGHSH, CDR2 LQKENI. Trimming removed 8 bases from V and 5 bases from J; junction bases left unmatched: 14. This CDR3 has 17 residues. CDR3 nucleotides: TGTGCCAGCCCCAAAGGGACAGGGGATCCAGGAACCGGGGAGCTGTTTTTT. This gives the protein CASPKGTGDPGTGELFF.

The sample holds a few counts of this clonotype. The rearrangement uses TRBV4-1 and TRBJ2-4, with D hard to call. Germline V gene sequence: CDR1 MGHRA, CDR2 YSYEKL. V was cut by 2 bases and J by 0 bases, with 8 bases left in between. The CDR3 runs to 15 residues. The CDR3 bases are TGCGCCAGCAGCCAAAGATACATAGCCAAAAACATTCAGTACTTC. Its protein is CASSQRYIAKNIQYF.

This clonotype was found a few times. The chain couples TRBV7-2 to TRBJ2-2, with TRBD2 identical over 12 bases. Germline lookup yields CDR1 SGHTA and CDR2 FQGNSA. This CDR3 spans 16 amino acids. After removal of 5 bases from V and 4 bases from J, the junction contained 5 bases not matched to a gene. Written as DNA, the CDR3 is TGTGCCAGCAGCCTGACTAGCGGGAGAGTCACCGGGGAGCTGTTTTTT. Encoded protein: CASSLTSGRVTGELFF.

The V and J genes are TRBV20-1 and TRBJ1-2; D call uncertain. In germline, CDR1 is DFQATT, CDR2 SNEGSKA (reference sequence). The CDR3 has 13 amino acids. V dropped 0 bases and J dropped 2 bases, with 7 bases sitting between them. The CDR3 protein is CSARDVGNYGYTF. CDR3 sequence (DNA): TGCAGTGCTAGAGATGTGGGGAACTATGGCTACACCTTC.

This clonotype was picked up a small number of times. The chain is built from TRBV10-3 and TRBJ2-7; TRBD2 aligns across 14 bases. V trimming: 2 bases; J trimming: 0 bases; junction bases outside the gene matches: 6. The CDR3 length is 18 residues. Germline V CDR1 and CDR2: ENHRY, SYGVKD. The chain's CDR3 is CAISEPTGTSGSSYEQYF. In nucleotides, the CDR3 is TGTGCCATCAGTGAGCCAACCGGGACTAGCGGGAGCTCCTACGAGCAGTACTTC.

The V and J genes are TRBV10-3 and TRBJ2-1; 12 nucleotides align to TRBD2. Germline V gene sequence: CDR1 ENHRY, CDR2 SYGVKD. V was pared by 0 bases and J by 9 bases, with 6 bases of the junction left unmatched. CDR3 size: 16 residues. The CDR3 sequence: CAISESTSGRGGEQFF. The CDR3 nucleotides read TGTGCCATCAGTGAGTCGACTAGCGGGAGAGGTGGTGAGCAGTTCTTC.

This clonotype came up many times. In DNA, the CDR3 is TGCGCCAGCTCCGGACAGGGGGGACTAGAGACCCAGTACTTC. Translation: CASSGQGGLETQYF. J is TRBJ2-5 and V is TRBV5-1; 10 bases line up with TRBD1. Germline V gene lookup returns CDR1 SGHRS and CDR2 YFSETQ. The CDR3 covers 14 residues. V gave up 7 bases and J gave up 4 bases; unmatched junction bases: 7.

The chain employs TRBV10-3 and TRBJ1-3; 8 bases line up with TRBD1. With V trimmed by 6 bases and J by 10 bases, 14 bases remained unmatched. Germline assignment: CDR1 ENHRY and CDR2 SYGVKD. The CDR3 is 15 amino acids. CDR3 protein: CAIRGQESPVGTIYF. CDR3 coding DNA: TGTGCCATCAGGGGACAGGAGTCTCCGGTTGGGACCATATATTTT.

This clonotype was recorded a few times. The chain links TRBV4-1 to TRBJ2-2; D remains unclear. Trimming cost V 3 bases and J 4 bases, with 12 bases left between them. The CDR3 extends over 15 amino acids. CDR1 and CDR2 from the germline V gene are MGHRA and YSYEKL. CDR3 amino acids: CASSQPKKGTGELFF. As DNA, the CDR3 is TGCGCCAGCAGCCAGCCAAAAAAGGGCACCGGGGAGCTGTTTTTT.

The rearrangement uses TRBV5-1 and TRBJ2-1; 10 bases map to TRBD2. The CDR3 runs 16 residues. The V and J ends lost 3 bases and 4 bases, in that order; junction bases with no gene match: 7. Germline V gene lookup returns CDR1 SGHRS and CDR2 YFSETQ. CDR3 amino acids: CASSSNALAGYNEQFF. The CDR3 nucleotides read TGCGCCAGCAGCTCAAACGCACTAGCGGGGTACAATGAGCAGTTCTTC.

In this sample, this clonotype turned up once. The chain couples TRBV20-1 to TRBJ2-5; D is tentatively TRBD1 or TRBD2 (5 bases each). Trimming took 6 bases from V and 5 from J, leaving 13 bases between them. This CDR3 is built from 12 residues. Germline V lookup: CDR1 DFQATT, CDR2 SNEGSKA (reference sequence). The CDR3 coding sequence is TGCAGTGCCCAATCGGGGCGGGAGACCCAGTACTTC. Protein sequence: CSAQSGRETQYF.

This chain joins TRBV7-9 and TRBJ2-5; D ambiguous. Germline CDR1 reads SEHNR; CDR2 reads FQNEAQ (reference sequence). This CDR3 has 16 residues. V lost 4 bases, J lost 1 base, and 16 bases lay in between. CDR3 residues: CASSSALTFRQETQYF. CDR3 nucleotide sequence: TGTGCCAGCAGCTCCGCCCTGACATTTCGCCAAGAGACCCAGTACTTC.

The V call is TRBV27, the J call TRBJ2-1; unclear D gene. The CDR3 contains 17 residues. CDR1 and CDR2 from the germline V gene are MNHEY and SMNVEV (reference sequence). V shed 0 bases and J shed 6 bases, with 18 bases lying between them. CDR3 DNA sequence: TGTGCCAGCAGTTTATCGTTCGGGCACTCTATAAGCAATGAGCAGTTCTTC. Amino acid sequence: CASSLSFGHSISNEQFF.

V is TRBV18 and J is TRBJ2-1, with 8 bases matching TRBD1. Germline values: CDR1 KGHSH, CDR2 LQKENI. V shed 4 bases and J 1 base; nucleotides not matched to a gene: 6. The CDR3 loop spans 16 amino acids. DNA of the CDR3: TGTGCCAGCTCACTTCGACAGGGGTTATCCTACAATGAGCAGTTCTTC. As protein: CASSLRQGLSYNEQFF.

This clonotype has ten or more counts. The rearrangement links TRBV20-1 to TRBJ2-6; TRBD1 matches 7 bases. Germline V gene lookup returns CDR1 DFQATT and CDR2 SNEGSKA (reference sequence). The V gene end was trimmed by 1 base and the J gene end by 2 bases; junction bases not matched to a gene: 2. The CDR3 is made up of 15 amino acids. The CDR3 bases are TGCAGTGCTAGAGTACAGGGGACTGGGGCCAACGTCCTGACTTTC. Translation: CSARVQGTGANVLTF.